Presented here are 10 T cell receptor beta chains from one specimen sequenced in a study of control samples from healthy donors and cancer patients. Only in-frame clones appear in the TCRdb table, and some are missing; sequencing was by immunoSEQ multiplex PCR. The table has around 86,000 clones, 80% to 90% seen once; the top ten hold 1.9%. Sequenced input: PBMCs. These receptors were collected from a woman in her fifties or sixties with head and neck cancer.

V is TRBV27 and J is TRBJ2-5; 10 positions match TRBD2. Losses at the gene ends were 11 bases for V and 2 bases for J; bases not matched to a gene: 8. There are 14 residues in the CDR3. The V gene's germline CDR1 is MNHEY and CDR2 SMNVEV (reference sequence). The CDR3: CASKLGLAQETQYF. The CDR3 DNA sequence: TGTGCCTCAAAACTGGGACTAGCGCAAGAGACCCAGTACTTC.

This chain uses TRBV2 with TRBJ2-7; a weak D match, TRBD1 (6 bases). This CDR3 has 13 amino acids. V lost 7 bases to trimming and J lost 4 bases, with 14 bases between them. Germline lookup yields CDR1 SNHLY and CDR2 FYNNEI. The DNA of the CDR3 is TGTGCCAGCATTTCCGCAGGGGATTACGAGCAGTACTTC. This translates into CASISAGDYEQYF.

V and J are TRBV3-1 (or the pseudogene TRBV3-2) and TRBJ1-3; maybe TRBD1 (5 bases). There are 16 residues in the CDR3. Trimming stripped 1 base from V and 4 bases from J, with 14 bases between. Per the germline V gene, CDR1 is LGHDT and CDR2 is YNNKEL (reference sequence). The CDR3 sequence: CASSQAGGDTGNTIYF. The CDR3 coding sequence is TGTGCCAGCAGCCAAGCGGGGGGGGATACCGGAAACACCATATATTTT.

CDR3 sequence (DNA): TGTGCCAGCAGTTTAATTGAAGAGACCCAGTACTTC. Protein: CASSLIEETQYF. This chain joins TRBV12-3 or TRBV12-4 and TRBJ2-5; D call uncertain. The CDR3 extends over 12 amino acids. V lost 2 bases, J lost 3 bases, and 4 bases lay in between.

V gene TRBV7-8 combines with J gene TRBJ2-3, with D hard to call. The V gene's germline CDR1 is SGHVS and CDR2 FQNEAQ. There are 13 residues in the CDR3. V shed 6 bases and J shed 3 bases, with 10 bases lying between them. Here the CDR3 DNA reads TGTGCCAGCAGACTCGACGGAACAGATACGCAGTATTTT. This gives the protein CASRLDGTDTQYF.

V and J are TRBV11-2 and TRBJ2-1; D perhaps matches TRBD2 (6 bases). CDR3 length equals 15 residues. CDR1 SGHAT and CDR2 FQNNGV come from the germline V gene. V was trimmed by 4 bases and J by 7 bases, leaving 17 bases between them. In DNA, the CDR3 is TGTGCCAGCAGCTCGTTGGGTCGCGGGATAAATGAGCAGTTCTTC. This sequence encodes CASSSLGRGINEQFF.

The CDR3: CASRKTSGSYEQYF. CDR3 bases: TGTGCCAGCAGAAAGACTAGCGGGAGCTACGAGCAGTACTTC. The J gene is TRBJ2-7, the V gene TRBV6-5; 12 bases fit TRBD2. The CDR3 extends over 14 amino acids. The ends lost 6 bases at V and 3 bases at J; junction bases unmatched: 3. Germline lookup yields CDR1 MNHEY and CDR2 SVGAGI.

The CDR3 reads CASSIWGVGDNEQFF. CDR3 DNA sequence: TGTGCCAGTAGTATTTGGGGGGTAGGGGACAATGAGCAGTTCTTC. J is TRBJ2-1 and V is TRBV19; possible D gene TRBD2, 6 bases. V dropped 3 bases and J dropped 5 bases, with 14 bases sitting between them. Germline CDR1 reads LNHDA; CDR2 reads SQIVND (reference sequence). The CDR3 runs to 15 residues.

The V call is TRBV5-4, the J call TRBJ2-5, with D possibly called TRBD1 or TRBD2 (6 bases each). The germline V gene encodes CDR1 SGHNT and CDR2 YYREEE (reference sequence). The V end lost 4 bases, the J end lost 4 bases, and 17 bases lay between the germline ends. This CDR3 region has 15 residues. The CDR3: CASSPNTRGGETQYF. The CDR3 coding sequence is TGTGCCAGCAGCCCAAATACCAGGGGAGGAGAGACCCAGTACTTC.

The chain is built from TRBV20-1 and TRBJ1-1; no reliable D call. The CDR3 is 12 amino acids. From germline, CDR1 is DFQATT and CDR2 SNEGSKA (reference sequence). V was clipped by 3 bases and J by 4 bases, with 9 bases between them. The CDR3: CSASRASTEAFF. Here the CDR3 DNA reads TGCAGTGCTAGTAGGGCCAGCACTGAAGCTTTCTTT.